Below, 5 T cell receptor beta chains from the same sample are listed, as sequenced in a study of glioma-infiltrating T cells. Amplification of TCR alpha and beta CDR3 regions from RNA used iRepertoire nested multiplex PCR. TCRdb reprocessed the multiplex PCR reads with MiXCR, giving one entry per CDR3 protein. The table records 100,000 to 150,000 distinct CDR3 sequences, more than 20% of them present only once. Sequenced input: glioma tissue, nonneoplastic brain tissue, or PBMCs (not recorded which). Source of these receptors: a human donor with low-grade glioma or glioblastoma, undergoing nonglioma brain surgery, or in good health (not recorded which).

This clonotype was seen a few times. The chain recombines TRBV24-1 with TRBJ2-1, with 8 nucleotides matching TRBD2. Germline V lookup: CDR1 KGHDR, CDR2 SFDVKD. Losses at the gene ends were 9 bases for V and 5 bases for J; bases not matched to a gene: 8. The CDR3 contains 14 residues. CDR3 loop: CATHPGGEDNEQFF. The CDR3 DNA follows: TGTGCCACCCATCCGGGGGGGGAGGACAATGAGCAGTTCTTC.

This clonotype was picked up a small number of times. CDR3 nucleotide sequence: TGCAGTGCTCCGAGTTTAGACAGTTCCTCCCCCAAAGAGCAGTTCTTC. Its protein product is CSAPSLDSSSPKEQFF. The chain couples TRBV20-1 to TRBJ2-1; the D gene is possibly TRBD1 (5 bases). V was pared by 5 bases and J by 10 bases, with 27 bases between. Germline V CDR1 and CDR2: DFQATT, SNEGSKA (reference sequence). This CDR3 is built from 16 residues.

This clonotype was observed at least ten times. The CDR3 DNA reads TGTGCCAGCCGAAGGGGGACGAACACTGAAGCTTTCTTT. As protein: CASRRGTNTEAFF. The chain has TRBV6-1 and TRBJ1-1, with D perhaps matching TRBD1 (6 bases). CDR3 size: 13 residues. Germline CDR1 MNHNS, CDR2 SASEGT. The V end lost 8 bases, the J end lost 1 base, and 11 bases lay between the germline ends.

This clonotype was counted a few times. Since the CDR3 does not end with the conserved phenylalanine or tryptophan, this likely comes from a read error. The V gene is TRBV5-1, the J gene TRBJ2-7; 8 positions agree with TRBD2. CDR1 is SGHRS and CDR2 is YFSETQ in the germline V gene. Trimming removed 1 base from V and 4 bases from J; junction bases left unmatched: 7. The CDR3 covers 15 residues. CDR3 loop: CASSLRSGLVYEQYA. CDR3 sequence (DNA): TGCGCCAGCAGCTTGAGGTCGGGACTAGTGTACGAGCAGTACGCC.

This clonotype was detected many times. V gene TRBV6-6 combines with J gene TRBJ1-1, with D perhaps matching TRBD1 (6 bases). This CDR3 comprises 15 residues. The germline V gene has CDR1 MNHNY and CDR2 SVGAGI (reference sequence). V shed 2 bases and J shed 0 bases, with 10 bases lying between them. The CDR3 sequence: CASSYTQGLNTEAFF. CDR3 DNA: TGTGCCAGCAGTTACACCCAGGGGCTGAACACTGAAGCTTTCTTT.